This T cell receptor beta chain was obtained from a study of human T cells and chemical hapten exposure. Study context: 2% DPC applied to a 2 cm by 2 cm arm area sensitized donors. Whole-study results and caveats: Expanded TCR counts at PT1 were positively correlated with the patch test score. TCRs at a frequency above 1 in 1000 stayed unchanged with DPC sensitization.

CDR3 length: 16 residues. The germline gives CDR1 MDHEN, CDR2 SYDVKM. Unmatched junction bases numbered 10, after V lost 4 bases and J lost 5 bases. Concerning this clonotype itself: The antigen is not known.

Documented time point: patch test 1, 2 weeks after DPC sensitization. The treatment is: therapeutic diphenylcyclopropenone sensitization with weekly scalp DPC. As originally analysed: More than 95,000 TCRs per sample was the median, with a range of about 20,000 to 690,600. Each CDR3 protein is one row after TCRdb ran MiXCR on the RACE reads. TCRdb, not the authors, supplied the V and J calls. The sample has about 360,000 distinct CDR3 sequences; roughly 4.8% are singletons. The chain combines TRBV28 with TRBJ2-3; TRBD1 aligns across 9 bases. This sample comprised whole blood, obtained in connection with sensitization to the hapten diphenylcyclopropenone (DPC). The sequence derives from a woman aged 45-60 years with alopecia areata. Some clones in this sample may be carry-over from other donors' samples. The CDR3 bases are TGTGCCAGCAGTTCGGCTGCGGGACAGGGAGGAGATACGCAGTATTTT. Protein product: CASSSAAGQGGDTQYF.